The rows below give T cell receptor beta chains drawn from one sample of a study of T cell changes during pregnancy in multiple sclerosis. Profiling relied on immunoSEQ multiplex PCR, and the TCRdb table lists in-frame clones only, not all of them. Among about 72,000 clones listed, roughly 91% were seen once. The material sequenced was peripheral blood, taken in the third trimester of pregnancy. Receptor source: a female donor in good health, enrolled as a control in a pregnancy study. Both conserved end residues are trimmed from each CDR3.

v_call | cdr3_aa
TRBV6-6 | ASRRQGEGYGYT
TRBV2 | ASSDDIPQY
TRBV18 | ASSPDSLNSPLH
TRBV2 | ASRSTANTEAF
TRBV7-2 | ASSRQLRDEKLF
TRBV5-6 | ASSLGTMGADTQY
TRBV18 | ASAGQPRDVGYT
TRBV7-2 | ASSTGHLSGNTIY
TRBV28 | ASKGGAYGYT
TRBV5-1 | ASSLSQGRETQY
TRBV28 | ASSLLRSEQY
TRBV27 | ASSLSPGTQAPEQF
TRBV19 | ASSIAGLTSGTTDTQY
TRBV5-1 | ASGTHSIPTGGTDQPQH
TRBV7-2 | ASSVGGRGFTDTQY
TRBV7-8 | ASSFRQNYGYT
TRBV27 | ASSSRAGGNIQY
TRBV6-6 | ASTTGRVSTDTQY
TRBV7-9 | ASSSLTGWYGYT
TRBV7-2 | ASSFPGADTQY
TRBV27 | ASSHNLAAETQY
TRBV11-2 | ASSPGLASNEQF
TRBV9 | ASRRDRGTEAF
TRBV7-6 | ASSLGGQYNSPLH
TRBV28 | ASRFMNTEAF
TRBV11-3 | ASSSDAGANEQF
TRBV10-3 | ASTALGQPGANVLT
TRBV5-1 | ASSLVRDRQETQY
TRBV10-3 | AISDSLDEQY
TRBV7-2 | ASSAVGSRAPYGYT
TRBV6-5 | ASSYYRTENSPLH
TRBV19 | AAFGGLGAF
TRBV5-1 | ASSLIDSMNTEAF
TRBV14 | ASSQDGRQNGYT
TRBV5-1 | ASRAGGVSGNAYEQY
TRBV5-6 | ASSLWEGPNQPQH
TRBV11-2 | ASSEGRGGYGYT
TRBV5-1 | ASRRGGEEAEAF
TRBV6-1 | ASSVTSGDSYNEQF
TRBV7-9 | ASSPLDSPYT
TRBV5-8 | ASSVDRGGNYGYT